This passage covers 19 T cell receptor beta chains from one sample sequenced in a study of blood T cells in healthy people across ages. A second PCR of about 7 to 12 cycles used a sample-barcoded 5' primer and a J-beta primer mix. TCRdb reanalysed the 5' RACE reads using MiXCR and keeps one entry per CDR3 protein. The data contain about 1.8 million distinct CDR3 sequences, around 48% of them singletons. Sequenced sample: blood. These TCRs come from a woman aged 40-49 years in good health.

The chain combines TRBV3-1 with TRBJ2-3; a possible D gene is TRBD1 (5 bases). CDR3 length: 16 amino acids. Trimming cost V 1 base and J 1 base, with 12 bases left between them. Germline values: CDR1 LGHDT, CDR2 YNNKEL (reference sequence). The CDR3 region has the DNA TGTGCCAGCAGCCAAGTAGGACATCAAGGCACAGATACGCAGTATTTT. It yields the protein CASSQVGHQGTDTQYF.

The chain is built from TRBV3-1 and TRBJ2-3; D is possibly TRBD2 (6 bases). Trimming removed 1 base at V and 7 bases at J, with 18 bases between. Germline V gene data show CDR1 as LGHDT and CDR2 as YNNKEL (reference sequence). The CDR3 runs 16 residues. CDR3 sequence (DNA): TGTGCCAGCAGCCAAGTCCCGGGTAGCGGAAGGTATACGCAGTATTTT. Its protein product is CASSQVPGSGRYTQYF.

The chain couples TRBV20-1 to TRBJ1-1, with D tentatively TRBD1 (5 bases). The V gene lost 0 bases and the J gene lost 2 bases, with 10 bases spanning the gap. There are 14 residues in the CDR3. The germline gives CDR1 DFQATT, CDR2 SNEGSKA (reference sequence). This CDR3 is CSARDPGGNTEAFF. The CDR3 DNA reads TGCAGTGCTAGAGATCCCGGGGGAAACACTGAAGCTTTCTTT.

Remarks on this clonotype: A read error may account for a junction end that differs from germline. V usage is TRBV6-1 and J usage is TRBJ2-4; possibly TRBD1 for D (5 bases). Near its end, the DNA agrees better with TRBJ2-7, so the J call may be wrong. The CDR3 length is 15 residues. The V gene's germline CDR1 is MNHNS and CDR2 SASEGT. The CDR3 DNA reads TGTGCCAACAGTAAACCGGGTCAGGGAAATTACGAGCAGTACTTC. This gives the protein CANSKPGQGNYEQYF.

The genes are TRBV7-3 and TRBJ1-2; maybe TRBD1 (5 bases). The CDR3 is made up of 13 amino acids. V shed 7 bases and J shed 8 bases, with 17 bases lying between them. Germline assignment: CDR1 SGHTA and CDR2 FQGTGA. The CDR3 loop reads CASTLAGGMGYTF. The CDR3 DNA sequence: TGTGCCAGCACCTTGGCTGGGGGGATGGGCTACACCTTC.

This sequence joins TRBV7-3 and TRBJ2-2; maybe TRBD1 (5 bases). V lost 3 bases, J lost 3 bases, and 5 bases lay in between. Looked up from germline, CDR1 is SGHTA and CDR2 is FQGTGA. The CDR3 is 13 amino acids. CDR3 bases: TGTGCCAGCAGCTTCAGGGACACCGGGGAGCTGTTTTTT. This gives the protein CASSFRDTGELFF.

This clonotype came up a few times. The CDR3 loop reads CASSPRQKTSSGANVLTF. In DNA, the CDR3 is TGTGCCAGCAGTCCGAGACAGAAAACAAGCTCTGGGGCCAACGTCCTGACTTTC. V gene TRBV12-3 or TRBV12-4 combines with J gene TRBJ2-6; a possible D gene is TRBD1 (5 bases). The germline V and J ends were trimmed by 5 bases and 0 bases, with 17 bases remaining between them. CDR3 length: 18 amino acids.

This sequence joins TRBV6-5 and TRBJ2-5; tentatively, D is TRBD1 or TRBD2 (5 bases each). The CDR3 covers 17 residues. V gave up 0 bases and J gave up 1 base, with 15 bases separating them. Germline CDR1 MNHEY, CDR2 SVGAGI. The CDR3 loop reads CASSYSRGPGFQETQYF. Here the CDR3 DNA reads TGTGCCAGCAGTTACTCTAGGGGACCCGGATTCCAAGAGACCCAGTACTTC.

The chain recombines TRBV6-6 with TRBJ2-5, with a weak D call TRBD2 (5 bases). Trimming stripped 4 bases from V and 4 bases from J, with 13 bases between. This CDR3 spans 14 amino acids. Germline lookup yields CDR1 MNHNY and CDR2 SVGAGI (reference sequence). CDR3 coding DNA: TGTGCCAGCAGTTCCGTTCGGGGAACAGAGACCCAGTACTTC. It specifies CASSSVRGTETQYF.

This chain links TRBV5-1 with TRBJ2-3, with 15 bases lining up with TRBD2. Germline CDR1 reads SGHRS; CDR2 reads YFSETQ. The CDR3 has 17 amino acids. The J segment lost 5 bases and the V segment lost 4 bases, leaving 8 bases of the junction unmatched. The CDR3 here is CASSPGLAGGRGDTQYF. In nucleotides, the CDR3 is TGCGCCAGCAGCCCCGGACTAGCGGGGGGGCGGGGAGATACGCAGTATTTT.

The chain couples TRBV6-1 to TRBJ1-4, with D unresolved. The CDR3 extends over 13 amino acids. V was trimmed by 7 bases and J by 7 bases, leaving 13 bases between them. The V gene's germline CDR1 is MNHNS and CDR2 SASEGT. This CDR3 is CASTDGPSEKLFF. Written as DNA, the CDR3 is TGTGCCAGCACAGACGGACCAAGTGAAAAACTGTTTTTT.

On this clonotype itself: One end of the junction fails to match germline, which may point to a read error. The rearrangement links TRBV20-1 to TRBJ2-1; weak D call: TRBD2 (6 bases). Germline V CDR1 and CDR2: DFQATT, SNEGSKA (reference sequence). This CDR3 is 14 amino acids long. The CDR3 DNA reads TGCAGGGCTAGGTACCACGGGGGATACAATGAGCAGTTCTTC. It codes for CRARYHGGYNEQFF.

This chain connects TRBV5-6 to TRBJ2-3; D may be TRBD1 or TRBD2 (6 bases each). V lost 0 bases, J lost 1 base, and 15 bases lay in between. The CDR3 covers 17 residues. Per the germline V gene, CDR1 is SGHDT and CDR2 is YYEEEE. Written as DNA, the CDR3 is TGTGCCAGCAGCTTGGTGCGCCCGGGGGCTGGCACAGATACGCAGTATTTT. Translation: CASSLVRPGAGTDTQYF.

This clonotype was picked up a small number of times. Germline and junction disagree at one end, which may indicate a read error. CDR3 residues: CASSRTLSVANVLTF. The DNA for the CDR3 is TGTGCCAGCAGCCGTACATTGTCTGTGGCCAACGTCCTGACTTTC. The chain links TRBV6-5 to TRBJ2-6; D is unclear. Germline V gives CDR1 MNHEY, CDR2 SVGAGI. CDR3 length: 15 amino acids.

The rearrangement uses TRBV7-9 and TRBJ2-4; TRBD2 matches 7 bases. CDR1 SEHNR and CDR2 FQNEAQ come from the germline V gene (reference sequence). The V gene end was trimmed by 5 bases and the J gene end by 0 bases; junction bases not matched to a gene: 4. The CDR3 has 15 amino acids. In DNA, the CDR3 is TGTGCCAGCAGCGAGACTAGCCTAGCCAAAAACATTCAGTACTTC. Amino acids: CASSETSLAKNIQYF.

The chain is built from TRBV6-1 and TRBJ2-3; D remains unclear. Germline assignment: CDR1 MNHNS and CDR2 SASEGT. The CDR3 has 14 amino acids. Trimming removed 7 bases from V and 2 bases from J, with 13 bases in between. The CDR3 DNA follows: TGTGCCAGCAAGATGGCAGGAGCCACAGATACGCAGTATTTT. It is translated as CASKMAGATDTQYF.

This clonotype was detected only a few times. V and J are TRBV6-2 or TRBV6-3 and TRBJ2-4, with TRBD2 matching 9 bases. The J call may be wrong; the DNA end is better matched by TRBJ2-7. The CDR3 loop spans 16 amino acids. Germline values: CDR1 MNHEY, CDR2 SVGEGT. CDR3 bases: TGTGCCAGCAGCGTCCGGGGAATAGCGGGAGTTGGCGAGCAGTACTTC. Its translation: CASSVRGIAGVGEQYF.

This rearrangement joins TRBV29-1 to TRBJ2-1; TRBD1 matches at 7 bases. There are 14 residues in the CDR3. Germline trimming cut 7 bases from V and 3 bases from J; bases unmatched to any gene: 9. Germline CDR1 SQVTM, CDR2 ANQGSEA. The CDR3 nucleotides are TGCAGCGGTCGCAGGGGGTCGGACTACAATGAGCAGTTCTTC. It yields the protein CSGRRGSDYNEQFF.

This clonotype appeared once. The V call is TRBV27, the J call TRBJ2-3, with D unclear. The CDR3 sequence is 14 residues long. Germline loops: CDR1 MNHEY, CDR2 SMNVEV (reference sequence). V was cut by 3 bases and J by 2 bases, with 9 bases left in between. The CDR3 reads CASSFNLPTDTQYF. The CDR3 DNA follows: TGTGCCAGCAGTTTTAACTTACCCACAGATACGCAGTATTTT.